This T cell receptor beta chain was captured by sequencing in a study of T cell responses to AZD1222 COVID-19 vaccine (dated by TCRdb to the early 2020s). In the study overall: A total of approximately 230 trial participants underwent TCR sequencing, of whom some 210 received two doses of AZD1222 and some 25 received two doses of the MenACWY control vaccine. Trial participants were enrolled into age subgroups of 18-55, 56-69 and 70-plus years, which contained approximately 150, 30 and 60 TCR-sequenced participants, respectively. The study at large found these results: Because no day 14 peak-response samples were available, the repertoires could be characterized only after the peak T cell response. Participants were mostly white British, with more females than males. The authors suggested clonal diversity may have been underestimated. The vaccine-associated CD4 TCRs covered the entire spike protein, and the dominant responses fell in regions 160-218 and 743-854. Conclusions about previously exposed vaccinees were limited because only a handful of AZD1222 recipients were SARS-CoV-2 seropositive at baseline. Epitopes outside the regions mutated in the B.1.351 and B.1.1.7 variants were reportedly recognized by nearly half of the unique spike-specific TCRs. Spike-specific TCR breadth and depth rose significantly after two AZD1222 doses compared with day 0 and with MenACWY recipients. The 56-69-year group was small, and its depth increase did not reach significance, likely because of low power.

The CDR3 regions of human TCRbeta chains were subjected to immunosequencing. The paper's data handling went like this. TCRs in the repertoires were compared against a reference library of SARS-CoV-2-specific TCRs that had been generated with the MIRA antigen-specificity platform. Breadth was defined as the fraction of unique TCRs that were SARS-CoV-2-associated. Depth was defined as the fraction of total T cells that were SARS-CoV-2-associated. Using the MIRA data, every spike-specific TCR was mapped to the spike region that the TCR reacted to and assigned to either a CD4 or a CD8 class. Log10-transformed breadth and depth values were compared by one-way ANOVA with Sidak's multiple comparisons tests. TCRdb's version of the immuneACCESS table is confined to in-frame rearrangements and falls short of the full clone set. An unresolved V gene accounts for under half of the shortfall where checked; the remainder is of unknown origin. For V, J and clone size, that table is used; D and trimming come from the DNA. This sample lists some 100,000 clones; roughly 92% were detected once. The ten largest clones capture approximately 3.1% of the sample.

V lost 0 bases and J lost 0 bases, and the count of bases not matched to a germline gene is 13. As encoded in the germline V gene, CDR1 is MGHRA while CDR2 is YSYEKL. The CDR3 measures 19 amino acids from cysteine to phenylalanine. Only the CDR3 DNA is retained, 57 bases long and in frame from the first base. The time point label corresponds to: about 28 days (+/-7) after the second vaccine dose. AZD1222 recipients with second doses at about 4 weeks or about 12 weeks were pooled, because spike-specific TCR depth and breadth did not differ between schedules. Samples from vaccinated people were obtained from the UK trials COV001 and COV002, which included a single-blind randomized controlled phase 2/3 trial of AZD1222 (ChAdOx1 nCoV-19) in healthy adults. Trial participant PBMC samples were collected at day 0 and day 28 after the second dose for TCRbeta chain sequencing. The count of this clone is one. No cognate antigen has been identified for it. Base qualities are not at hand, and no much larger clone is one base apart.

The input for sequencing was peripheral blood, taken 28 days after the second AZD1222 dose. The chain is made from TRBV4-1 and TRBJ2-7, and TRBD1 aligns with 8 junction nucleotides. The source is an adult who received the AZD1222 COVID-19 vaccine. The nucleotides are TGCGCCAGCAGCCAAGATTTTCTTGGGGACAGGATTGTCTCCTACGAGCAGTACTTC. The encoded protein is CASSQDFLGDRIVSYEQYF.